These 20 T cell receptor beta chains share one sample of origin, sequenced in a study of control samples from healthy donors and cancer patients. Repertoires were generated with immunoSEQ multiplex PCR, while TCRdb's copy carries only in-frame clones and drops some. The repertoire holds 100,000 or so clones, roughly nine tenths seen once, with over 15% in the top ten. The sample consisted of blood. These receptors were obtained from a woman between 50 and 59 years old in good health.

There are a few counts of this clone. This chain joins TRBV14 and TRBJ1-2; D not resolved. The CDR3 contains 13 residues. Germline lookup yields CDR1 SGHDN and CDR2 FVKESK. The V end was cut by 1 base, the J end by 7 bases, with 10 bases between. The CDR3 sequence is CASSQALRGGYTF. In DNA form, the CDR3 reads TGTGCCAGCAGCCAAGCGTTAAGAGGTGGCTACACCTTC.

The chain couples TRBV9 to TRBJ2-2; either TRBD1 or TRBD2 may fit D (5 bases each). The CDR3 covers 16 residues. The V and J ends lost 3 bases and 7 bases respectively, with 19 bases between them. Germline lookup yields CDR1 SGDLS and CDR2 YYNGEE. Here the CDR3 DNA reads TGTGCCAGCAGCGGGGAGTCAGTTGGACATGGCGGGGAGCTGTTTTTT. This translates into CASSGESVGHGGELFF.

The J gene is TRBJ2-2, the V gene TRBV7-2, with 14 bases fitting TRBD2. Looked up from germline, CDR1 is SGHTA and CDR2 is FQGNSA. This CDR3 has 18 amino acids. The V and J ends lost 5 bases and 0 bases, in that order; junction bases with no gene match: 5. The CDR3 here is CASSAGTSGGANTGELFF. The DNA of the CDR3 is TGTGCCAGCAGCGCAGGGACTAGCGGGGGAGCGAACACCGGGGAGCTGTTTTTT.

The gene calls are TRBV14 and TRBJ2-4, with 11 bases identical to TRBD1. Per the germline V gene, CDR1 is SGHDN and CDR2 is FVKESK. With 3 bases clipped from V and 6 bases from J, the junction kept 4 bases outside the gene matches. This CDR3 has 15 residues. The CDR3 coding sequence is TGTGCCAGCAGCCAGCAAGGGACAGGGGGAAACATTCAGTACTTC. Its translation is CASSQQGTGGNIQYF.

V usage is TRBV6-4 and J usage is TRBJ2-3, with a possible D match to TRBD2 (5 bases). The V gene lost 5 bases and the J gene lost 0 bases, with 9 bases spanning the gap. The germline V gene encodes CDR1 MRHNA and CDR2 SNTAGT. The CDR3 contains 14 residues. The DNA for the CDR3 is TGTGCCAGCAGTATGGAGGAGAGCACAGATACGCAGTATTTT. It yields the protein CASSMEESTDTQYF.

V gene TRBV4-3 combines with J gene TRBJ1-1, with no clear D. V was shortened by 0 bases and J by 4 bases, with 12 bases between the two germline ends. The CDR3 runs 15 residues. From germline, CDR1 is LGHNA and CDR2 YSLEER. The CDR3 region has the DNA TGCGCCAGCAGCCAAGAAATTCTAGGTCCCACTGAAGCTTTCTTT. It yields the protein CASSQEILGPTEAFF.

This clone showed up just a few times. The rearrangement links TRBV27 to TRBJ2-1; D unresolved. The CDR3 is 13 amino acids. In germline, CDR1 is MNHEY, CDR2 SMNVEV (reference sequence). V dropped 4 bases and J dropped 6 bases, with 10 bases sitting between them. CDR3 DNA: TGTGCCAGCAGTTGGACGTTTGGCAATGAGCAGTTCTTC. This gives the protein CASSWTFGNEQFF.

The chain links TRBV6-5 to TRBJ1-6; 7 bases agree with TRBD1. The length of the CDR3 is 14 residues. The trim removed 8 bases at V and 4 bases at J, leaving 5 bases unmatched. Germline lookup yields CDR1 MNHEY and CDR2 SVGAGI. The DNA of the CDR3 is TGTGCCAGCGGTTTGGGACAGTATAATTCACCCCTCCACTTT. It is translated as CASGLGQYNSPLHF.

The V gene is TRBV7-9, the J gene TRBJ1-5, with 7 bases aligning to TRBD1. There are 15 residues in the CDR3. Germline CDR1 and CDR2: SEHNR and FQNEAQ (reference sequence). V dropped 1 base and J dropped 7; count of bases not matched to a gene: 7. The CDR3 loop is CASSLEGAGDQPQHF. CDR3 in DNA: TGTGCCAGCAGCTTAGAGGGGGCTGGCGACCAGCCCCAGCATTTT.

The CDR3 reads CASSQGTVNTEAFF. CDR3 sequence (DNA): TGTGCCAGCAGCCAAGGGACAGTGAACACTGAAGCTTTCTTT. The rearrangement joins TRBV4-2 to TRBJ1-1; maybe TRBD1 (6 bases). The CDR3 extends over 14 amino acids. Germline CDR1 LGHNA, CDR2 YNFKEQ. With 1 base removed from V and 0 bases from J, the gap between germline ends came to 6 bases.

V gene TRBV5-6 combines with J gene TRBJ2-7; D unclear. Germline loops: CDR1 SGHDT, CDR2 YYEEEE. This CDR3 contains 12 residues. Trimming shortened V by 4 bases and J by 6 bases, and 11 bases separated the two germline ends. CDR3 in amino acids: CASSLSPGEQYF. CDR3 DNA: TGTGCCAGCAGCCTGTCCCCGGGCGAGCAGTACTTC. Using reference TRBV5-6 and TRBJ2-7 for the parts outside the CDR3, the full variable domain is DAGVTQSPTHLIKTRGQQVTLRCSPKSGHDTVSWYQQALGQGPQFIFQYYEEEERQRGNFPDRFSGHQFPNYSSELNVNALLLGDSALYLCASSLSPGEQYFGPGTRLTVT.

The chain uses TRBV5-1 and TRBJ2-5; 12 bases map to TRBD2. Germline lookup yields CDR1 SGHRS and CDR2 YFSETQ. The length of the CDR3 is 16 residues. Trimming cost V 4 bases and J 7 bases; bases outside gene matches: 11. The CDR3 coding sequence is TGCGCCAGCAGCCTGGGGTCTAGCGGGGGGGCGGTGACCCAGTACTTC. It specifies CASSLGSSGGAVTQYF.

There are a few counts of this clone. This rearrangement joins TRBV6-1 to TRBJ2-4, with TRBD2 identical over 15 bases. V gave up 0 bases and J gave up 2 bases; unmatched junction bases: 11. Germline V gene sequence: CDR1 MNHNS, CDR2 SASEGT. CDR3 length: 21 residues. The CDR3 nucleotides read TGTGCCAGCAGTGAAGCCAGCGCGGGACTAGCGGGGGGTGGAACCAAAAACATTCAGTACTTC. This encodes CASSEASAGLAGGGTKNIQYF.

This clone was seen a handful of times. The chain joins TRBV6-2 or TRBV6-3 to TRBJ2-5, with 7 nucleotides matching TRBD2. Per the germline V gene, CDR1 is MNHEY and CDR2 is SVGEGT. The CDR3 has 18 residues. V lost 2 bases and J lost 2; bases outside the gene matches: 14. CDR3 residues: CASSYPPAGIGRQETQYF. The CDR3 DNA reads TGTGCCAGCAGTTACCCCCCAGCGGGAATTGGTAGGCAAGAGACCCAGTACTTC.

In DNA, the CDR3 is TGCGCCAGCAGTCCCATAGGCGGGACTAGCGGGTATGAGCAGTTCTTC. It yields the protein CASSPIGGTSGYEQFF. The V call is TRBV23-1, the J call TRBJ2-1; TRBD2 matches 12 bases. TRBV23-1 is noted as an ORF with a role that remains uncertain. This CDR3 is built from 16 residues. J gave up 8 bases and V 4 bases, and 9 bases lay outside the gene matches.

The CDR3 spells CASSWDRGVASNTGELFF. DNA of the CDR3: TGTGCCAGCAGCTGGGACAGGGGGGTAGCTTCGAACACCGGGGAGCTGTTTTTT. The rearrangement uses TRBV7-2 and TRBJ2-2; 11 bases map to TRBD1. V lost 4 bases, J lost 0 bases, and 7 bases stayed unmatched. CDR1 and CDR2 (germline): SGHTA, FQGNSA. The CDR3 has 18 residues.

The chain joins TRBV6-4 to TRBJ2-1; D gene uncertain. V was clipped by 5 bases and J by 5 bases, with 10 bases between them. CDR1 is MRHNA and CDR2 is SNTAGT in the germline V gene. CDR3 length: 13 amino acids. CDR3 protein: CASSPDANNEQFF. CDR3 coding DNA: TGTGCCAGCAGTCCAGACGCAAACAATGAGCAGTTCTTC.

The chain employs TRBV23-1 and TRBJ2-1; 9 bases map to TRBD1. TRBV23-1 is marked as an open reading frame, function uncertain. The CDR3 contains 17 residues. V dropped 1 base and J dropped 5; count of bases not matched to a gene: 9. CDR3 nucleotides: TGCGCCAGCAGTCAATACCCTTGGGACAGGGAAGACAATGAGCAGTTCTTC. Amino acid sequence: CASSQYPWDREDNEQFF.

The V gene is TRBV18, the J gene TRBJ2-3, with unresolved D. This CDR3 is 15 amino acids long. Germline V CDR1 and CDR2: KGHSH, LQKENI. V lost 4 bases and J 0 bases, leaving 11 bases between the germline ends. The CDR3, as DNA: TGTGCCAGCTCACACTACCCCACTAGCACAGATACGCAGTATTTT. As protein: CASSHYPTSTDTQYF.

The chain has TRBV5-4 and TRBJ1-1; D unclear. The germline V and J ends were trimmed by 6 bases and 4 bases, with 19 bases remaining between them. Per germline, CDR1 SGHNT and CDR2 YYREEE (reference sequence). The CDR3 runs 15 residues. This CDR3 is CASIRTGGPPTEAFF. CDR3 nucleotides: TGTGCCAGCATTCGGACCGGCGGGCCCCCCACTGAAGCTTTCTTT. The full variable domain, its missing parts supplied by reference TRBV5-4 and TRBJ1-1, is ETGVTQSPTHLIKTRGQQVTLRCSSQSGHNTVSWYQQALGQGPQFIFQYYREEENGRGNFPPRFSGLQFPNYSSELNVNALELDDSALYLCASIRTGGPPTEAFFGQGTRLTVV.